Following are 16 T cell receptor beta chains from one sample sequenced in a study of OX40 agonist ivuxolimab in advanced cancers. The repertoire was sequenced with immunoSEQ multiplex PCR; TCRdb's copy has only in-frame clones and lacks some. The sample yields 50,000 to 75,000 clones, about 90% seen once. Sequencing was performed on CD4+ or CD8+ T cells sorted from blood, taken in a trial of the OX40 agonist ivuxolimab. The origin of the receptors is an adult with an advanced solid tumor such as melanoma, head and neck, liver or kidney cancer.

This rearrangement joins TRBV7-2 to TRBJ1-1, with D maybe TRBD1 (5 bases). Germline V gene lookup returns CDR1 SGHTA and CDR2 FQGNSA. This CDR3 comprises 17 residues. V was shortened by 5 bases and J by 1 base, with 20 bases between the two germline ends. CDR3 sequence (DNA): TGTGCCAGCAGCCCACAGTTCGGCCGAACAGGGAACACTGAAGCTTTCTTT. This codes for CASSPQFGRTGNTEAFF. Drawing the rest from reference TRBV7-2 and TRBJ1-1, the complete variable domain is GAGVSQSPSNKVTEKGKDVELRCDPISGHTALYWYRQSLGQGLEFLIYFQGNSAPDKSGLPSDRFSAERTGGSVSTLTIQRTQQEDSAVYLCASSPQFGRTGNTEAFFGQGTRLTVV.

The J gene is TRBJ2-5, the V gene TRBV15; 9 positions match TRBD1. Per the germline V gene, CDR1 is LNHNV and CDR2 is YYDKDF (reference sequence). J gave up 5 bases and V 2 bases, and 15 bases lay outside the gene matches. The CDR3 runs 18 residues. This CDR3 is CATSRKQGALRIVETQYF. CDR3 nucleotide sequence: TGTGCCACCAGCAGAAAACAGGGGGCGCTACGAATAGTGGAGACCCAGTACTTC.

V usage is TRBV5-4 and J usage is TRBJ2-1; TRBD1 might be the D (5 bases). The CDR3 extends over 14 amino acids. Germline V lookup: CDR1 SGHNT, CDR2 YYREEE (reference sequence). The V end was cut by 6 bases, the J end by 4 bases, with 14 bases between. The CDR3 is CASKARQSYNEQFF. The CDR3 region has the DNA TGTGCCAGCAAGGCGAGACAGAGTTACAATGAGCAGTTCTTC.

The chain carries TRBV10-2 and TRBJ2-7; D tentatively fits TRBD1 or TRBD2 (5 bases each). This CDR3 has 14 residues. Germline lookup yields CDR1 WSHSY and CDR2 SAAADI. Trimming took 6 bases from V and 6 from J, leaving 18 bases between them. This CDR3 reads CASSPGAGSIEQYF. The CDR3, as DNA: TGCGCCAGCAGCCCCGGGGCAGGGAGCATCGAGCAGTACTTC.

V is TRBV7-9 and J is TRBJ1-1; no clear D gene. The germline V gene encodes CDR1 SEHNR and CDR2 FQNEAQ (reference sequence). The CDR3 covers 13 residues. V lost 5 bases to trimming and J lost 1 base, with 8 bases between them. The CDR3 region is CASSSGKNTEAFF. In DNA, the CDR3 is TGTGCCAGCAGCAGCGGGAAGAACACTGAAGCTTTCTTT.

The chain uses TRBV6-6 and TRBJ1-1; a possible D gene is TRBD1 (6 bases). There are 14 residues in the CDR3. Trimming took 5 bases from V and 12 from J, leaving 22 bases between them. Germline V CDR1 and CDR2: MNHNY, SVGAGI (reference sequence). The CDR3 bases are TGTGCCAGCAGTACAGATTCAGGGGCCTCCGTTCCTTTCTTT. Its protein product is CASSTDSGASVPFF.

For the CDR3, the DNA is TGTGCCAGCAGCTTAGTGACTAGCGGGATGGGTTACGAGCAGTACTTC. Translated: CASSLVTSGMGYEQYF. The rearrangement uses TRBV7-2 and TRBJ2-7, with 11 bases fitting TRBD2. The V gene's germline CDR1 is SGHTA and CDR2 FQGNSA. The CDR3 contains 16 residues. The V and J ends lost 1 base and 4 bases, in that order; junction bases with no gene match: 6.

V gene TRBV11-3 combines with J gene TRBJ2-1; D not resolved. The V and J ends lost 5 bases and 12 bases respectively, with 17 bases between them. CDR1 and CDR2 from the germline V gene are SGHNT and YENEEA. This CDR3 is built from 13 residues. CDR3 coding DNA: TGTGCCAGCAGCCCGGCACCGTGGATGAGGCAGTTCTTC. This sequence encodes CASSPAPWMRQFF. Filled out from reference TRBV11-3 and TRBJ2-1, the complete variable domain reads EAGVVQSPRYKIIEKKQPVAFWCNPISGHNTLYWYLQNLGQGPELLIRYENEEAVDDSQLPKDRFSAERLKGVDSTLKIQPAELGDSAVYLCASSPAPWMRQFFGPGTRLTVL.

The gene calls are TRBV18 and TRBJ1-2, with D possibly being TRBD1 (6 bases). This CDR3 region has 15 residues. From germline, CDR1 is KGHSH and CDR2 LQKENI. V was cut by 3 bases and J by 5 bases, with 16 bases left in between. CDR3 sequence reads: CASSPPGQSLYGYTF. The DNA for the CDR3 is TGTGCCAGCTCACCCCCTGGACAGTCACTTTATGGCTACACCTTC. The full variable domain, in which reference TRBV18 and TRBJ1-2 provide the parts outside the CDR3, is NAGVMQNPRHLVRRRGQEARLRCSPMKGHSHVYWYRQLPEEGLKFMVYLQKENIIDESGMPKERFSAEFPKEGPSILRIQQVVRGDSAAYFCASSPPGQSLYGYTFGSGTRLTVV.

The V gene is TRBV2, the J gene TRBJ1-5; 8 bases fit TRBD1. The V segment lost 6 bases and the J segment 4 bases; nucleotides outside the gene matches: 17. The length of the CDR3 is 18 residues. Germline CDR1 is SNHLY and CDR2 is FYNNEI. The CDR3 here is CASSVGQGRRSRNQPQHF. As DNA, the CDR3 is TGTGCCAGCAGCGTAGGACAGGGAAGGAGGTCGAGGAATCAGCCCCAGCATTTT.

The CDR3 coding sequence is TGTGCCAGCAGTTTATATACAGGGTGGAGCACCTTC. This sequence encodes CASSLYTGWSTF. The V gene is TRBV28, the J gene TRBJ1-2, with D maybe TRBD1 (6 bases). The CDR3 is 12 residues long. With 1 base removed from V and 13 bases from J, the gap between germline ends came to 13 bases. Germline CDR1 reads MDHEN; CDR2 reads SYDVKM.

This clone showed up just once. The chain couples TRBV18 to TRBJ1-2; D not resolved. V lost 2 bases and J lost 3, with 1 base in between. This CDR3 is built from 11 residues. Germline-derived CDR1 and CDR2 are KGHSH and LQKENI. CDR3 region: CASSPDYGYTF. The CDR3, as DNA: TGTGCCAGCTCACCAGACTATGGCTACACCTTC.

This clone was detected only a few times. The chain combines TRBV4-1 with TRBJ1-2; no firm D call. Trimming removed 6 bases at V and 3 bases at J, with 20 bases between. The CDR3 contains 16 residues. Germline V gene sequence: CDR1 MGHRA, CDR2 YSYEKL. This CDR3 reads CASRQLGRARYYGYTF. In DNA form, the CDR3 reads TGCGCCAGCAGACAACTAGGGAGGGCACGGTACTATGGCTACACCTTC.

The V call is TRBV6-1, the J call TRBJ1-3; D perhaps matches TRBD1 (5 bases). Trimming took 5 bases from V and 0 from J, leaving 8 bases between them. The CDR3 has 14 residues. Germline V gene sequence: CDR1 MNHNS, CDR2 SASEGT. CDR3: CASSTGHSGNTIYF. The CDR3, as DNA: TGTGCCAGCAGTACAGGCCACTCTGGAAACACCATATATTTT.

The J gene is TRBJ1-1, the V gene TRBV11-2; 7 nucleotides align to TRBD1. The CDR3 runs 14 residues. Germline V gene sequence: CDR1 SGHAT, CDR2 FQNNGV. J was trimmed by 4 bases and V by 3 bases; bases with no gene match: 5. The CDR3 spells CASSFGQAATEAFF. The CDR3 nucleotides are TGTGCCAGCAGCTTTGGACAGGCGGCCACTGAAGCTTTCTTT. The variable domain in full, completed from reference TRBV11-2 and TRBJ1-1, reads EAGVAQSPRYKIIEKRQSVAFWCNPISGHATLYWYQQILGQGPKLLIQFQNNGVVDDSQLPKDRFSAERLKGVDSTLKIQPAKLEDSAVYLCASSFGQAATEAFFGQGTRLTVV.

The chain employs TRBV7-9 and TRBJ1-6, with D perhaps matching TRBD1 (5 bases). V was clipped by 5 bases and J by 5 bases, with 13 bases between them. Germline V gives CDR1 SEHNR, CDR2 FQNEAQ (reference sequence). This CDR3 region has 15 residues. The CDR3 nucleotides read TGTGCCAGCAGCGTACAAGGGGTAGATAATTCACCCCTCCACTTT. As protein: CASSVQGVDNSPLHF.